The T cell receptor (beta chain) described here comes from a study of T cell responses to AZD1222 COVID-19 vaccine. Study results and caveats: Spike-specific TCR breadth and depth rose after two AZD1222 doses. At baseline, just six or seven AZD1222 recipients tested seropositive.

Sequenced by immunoSEQ multiplex PCR; TCRdb stores in-frame clones only, minus some. This sample has about 130,000 clones, with roughly 91% found just once. In this sample, this clone turned up once. Its antigen remains unknown. Trimming pared 3 bases from V and 3 bases from J, leaving 12 bases between. This CDR3 has 14 amino acids. Germline assignment: CDR1 SQVTM and CDR2 ANQGSEA. This clonotype was sampled from an adult in good health. The J gene is TRBJ2-1, the V gene TRBV29-1, with D possibly matching TRBD2 (6 bases). The sample here was peripheral blood, taken on day 0 of AZD1222 vaccination. The CDR3 sequence: CSVDARDLYNEQFF. DNA for the CDR3: TGCAGCGTTGATGCGCGGGATCTCTACAATGAGCAGTTCTTC.